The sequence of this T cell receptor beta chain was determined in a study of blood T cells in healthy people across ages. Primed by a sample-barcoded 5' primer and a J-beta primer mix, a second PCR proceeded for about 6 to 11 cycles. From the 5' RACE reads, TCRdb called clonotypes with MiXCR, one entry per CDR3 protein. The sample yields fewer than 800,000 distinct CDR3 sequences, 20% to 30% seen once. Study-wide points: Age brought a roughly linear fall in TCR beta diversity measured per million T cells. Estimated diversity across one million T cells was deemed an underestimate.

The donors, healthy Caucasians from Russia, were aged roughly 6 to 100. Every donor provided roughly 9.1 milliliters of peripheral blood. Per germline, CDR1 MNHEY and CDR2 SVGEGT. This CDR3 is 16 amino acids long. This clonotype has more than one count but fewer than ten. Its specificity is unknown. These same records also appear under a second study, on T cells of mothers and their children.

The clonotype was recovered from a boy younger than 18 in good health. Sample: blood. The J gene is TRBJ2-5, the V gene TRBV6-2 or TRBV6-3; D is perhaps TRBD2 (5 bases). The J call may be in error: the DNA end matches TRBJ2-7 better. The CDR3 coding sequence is TGTGCCAGCAGTCCTACTTCCGGGATCACTCCCTACGAGCAGTACTTC. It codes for CASSPTSGITPYEQYF.